Described below is a single TCR beta chain sequence and its context. A few counts support this clonotype. No antigen is known for it. Per-nucleotide qualities are absent, and no much larger clonotype sits a single base away. The CDR3 goes from the cysteine to the phenylalanine over 24 residues. CDR3 DNA only is kept here, 72 bases in frame from base 1. Sequencing was performed on an Illumina NovaSeq 6000. TCR cDNA was made using 5'RACE template switching, a step that added a universal primer site and unique molecular identifiers. cDNA synthesis was primed from both the TCR alpha and TCR beta constant segments. Library amplification involved two PCR steps, and the second step added sample barcodes and sequencing adapters. Sequencing of libraries was performed on Illumina HiSeq 2500 (2x100 bp) or NovaSeq (2x150 bp). In the source study's methods: MIGEC was used to demultiplex reads and collapse the reads into UMI consensus sequences, and MiXCR was used for V(D)J alignment. Clonotypes responding to the vaccine were identified with edgeR on replicate PBMC samples, with the criteria of FDR below 0.01 and a log2 fold change above 5 up to day 15. CD4 or CD8 identity was assigned to each bulk clonotype according to whether the clonotype was present at higher abundance in the sequenced CD4 repertoire or the sequenced CD8 repertoire. The public reads were reprocessed in TCRdb via fastp at Q25 and MiXCR, keeping in-frame beta chains. All rows with the same CDR3 protein become a single entry with the most common DNA and genes. What appears here as the V and J calls and clone size reflects TCRdb's work, not the paper's. This sample has a few hundred thousand distinct CDR3 sequences in its table, and 4% to 5.5% of those were observed once. The ten largest clonotypes hold approximately 19% of the sample.

This entry comes from a study of T cells after yellow fever vaccination (dated by TCRdb to the late 2010s). A note on the overall study: The SMART-Seq v4 Ultra Low Input RNA kit was used to prepare libraries from fractions with low cell numbers. Blood samples were taken at several timepoints before and after primary and secondary immunization, and bulk PBMC replicates and cell subsets were isolated. Two healthy male donors, one aged 18 to 29 and one aged 30 to 40 years, were included in the cohort. To follow T-cell clones before and after primary and booster YFV17D yellow fever vaccination, bulk TCR alpha and beta repertoires were sequenced over time. General study outcomes and caveats: Because the study included only two donors, the extent to which the findings can be generalized is limited. A small share of clonotypes occurred in both CD4 and CD8 compartments, likely arising from convergent recombination. Because abundant contaminating clonotypes from the bulk population could be contained in FACS-sorted repertoires, computational filtering was required. After the booster, most of the clones that had expanded following primary vaccination were detected again (roughly 96% of CD4 and around 88% of CD8), which suggests that memory was broadly maintained. Compared with the primary T-cell response, the secondary T-cell response was faster but weaker, reaching its peak on day 5 rather than on day 15.

The sample's treatment or condition, from its label and the paper: live attenuated yellow fever vaccine strain. At each blood-draw timepoint, two biological replicates of bulk PBMCs were obtained. PBMCs were isolated from peripheral blood using a standard Ficoll-Paque protocol. RNA was extracted with TriZol from bulk PBMCs, CD4 and CD8 fractions, and dextramer-positive and dextramer-negative fractions. Here the chain combines TRBV12-1 and TRBJ1-2; the DNA was not used to check the table's D call, TRBD1. TRBV12-1 is labeled a pseudogene. This specimen consisted of PBMCs, obtained 15 days after the yellow fever booster vaccination. The sequence came from a man between 18 and 29 years old who received the YFV17D yellow fever vaccine. The bases are TGTGCCAGCAGCTTTGCGAAGGACAGGGACCGCGGACGATGCCTCCCGACCGCGGACTATGGCTACACCTTC. The resulting protein is CASSFAKDRDRGRCLPTADYGYTF.